This paragraph covers one T cell receptor (beta chain) sequence. Its target is not known. The data were obtained in a study of cytomegalovirus exposure and HLA in healthy donors. The study's findings and limits: HLA alleles were associated with fewer than 20,000 TCR beta sequences in a later analysis at 0.05 false discovery rate.

A multiplex PCR was run with 60 Vbeta primers and 13 Jbeta primers. The method was immunoSEQ multiplex PCR; TCRdb's version includes in-frame clones alone and lacks a portion of them. The sample carries under 200,000 clones, around four fifths recorded once. With V trimmed by 0 bases and J by 3 bases, 9 bases remained unmatched. This CDR3 has 16 amino acids. CDR1 is SGHRS and CDR2 is YFSETQ in the germline V gene. This rearrangement joins TRBV5-1 to TRBJ2-7; 7 positions agree with TRBD1. Sequencing was performed on PBMCs. The source of this sequence is a man younger than 35 in good health and CMV-seronegative. The CDR3 DNA sequence: TGCGCCAGCAGCTTGGAGTGGGCAGGGGGAGACTACGAGCAGTACTTC. It specifies CASSLEWAGGDYEQYF.